The T cell receptor (beta chain) described here comes from a study of blood T cells in healthy people across ages. Overall study: Every two T cells gave about one barcoded beta molecule via template switching. The study's findings and limits: A strong correlation between TCR beta diversity and naive T cell percentage was seen.

As regards this clonotype: Its antigen is not identified.

Healthy Caucasian individuals from Russia aged about 6 to 90 served as donors. Extraction yielded at least 6 micrograms of total RNA per sample. A second roughly 6 to 12 cycle PCR used barcoded and J-beta primers. TCRdb re-called the 5' RACE reads through MiXCR, storing one row per CDR3 protein. The table shows hundreds of thousands of distinct CDR3 sequences, with around two thirds occurring only once. The receptor was isolated from a man between 25 and 39 years old in good health. Material: blood.

The CDR3 DNA follows: TGTGCCAGCAGTTACCATGACAGGGGGCGAAGCCAGCCCCAGCATTTT. Encoded protein: CASSYHDRGRSQPQHF. V usage is TRBV6-2 or TRBV6-3 and J usage is TRBJ1-5; 10 bases fit TRBD1. Looked up from germline, CDR1 is MNHEY and CDR2 is SVGEGT. The CDR3 contains 16 residues. V lost 2 bases, J lost 7 bases, and 8 bases stayed unmatched.